This T cell receptor beta chain is drawn from a study of blood T cells in healthy people across ages. CDR3 length: 17 amino acids. The ends were cut back, 3 bases at V and 3 bases at J, with 16 bases in the middle. CDR1 SGDLS and CDR2 YYNGEE come from the germline V gene. The use of a sample-barcoded 5' primer and a J-beta primer mix characterized a second PCR of about 6 to 12 cycles. A single record per CDR3 protein comes from TCRdb applying MiXCR to the 5' RACE reads. In the table there are hundreds of thousands of distinct CDR3 sequences, roughly 50% of which are singletons. Sequenced material: blood. The chain joins TRBV9 to TRBJ2-6, with D possibly matching TRBD2 (5 bases). This receptor was taken from an older woman in good health. This CDR3 is CASSAQAGRHGANVLTF. The CDR3 bases are TGTGCCAGCAGCGCCCAGGCTGGGAGACATGGGGCCAACGTCCTGACTTTC. Full variable domain (rest looked up from reference TRBV9 and TRBJ2-6): DSGVTQTPKHLITATGQRVTLRCSPRSGDLSVYWYQQSLDQGLQFLIQYYNGEERAKGNILERFSAQQFPDLHSELNLSSLELGDSALYFCASSAQAGRHGANVLTFGAGSRLTVL.